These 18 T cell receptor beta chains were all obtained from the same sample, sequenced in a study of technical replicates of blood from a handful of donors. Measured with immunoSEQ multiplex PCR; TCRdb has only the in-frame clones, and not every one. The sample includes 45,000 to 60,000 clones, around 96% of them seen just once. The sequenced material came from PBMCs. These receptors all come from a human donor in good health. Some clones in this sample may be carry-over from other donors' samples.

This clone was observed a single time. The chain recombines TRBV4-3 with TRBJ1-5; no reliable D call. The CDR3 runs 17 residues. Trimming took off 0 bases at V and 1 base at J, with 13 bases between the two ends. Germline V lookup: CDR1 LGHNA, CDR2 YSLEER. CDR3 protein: CASSQDLAHVSNQPQHF. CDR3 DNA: TGCGCCAGCAGCCAAGATTTGGCACACGTAAGCAATCAGCCCCAGCATTTT.

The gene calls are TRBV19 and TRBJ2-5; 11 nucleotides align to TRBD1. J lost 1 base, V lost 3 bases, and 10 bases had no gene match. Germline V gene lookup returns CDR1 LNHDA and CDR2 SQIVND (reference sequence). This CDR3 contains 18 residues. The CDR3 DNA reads TGTGCCAGTAGTATTTCCCTCGGGACAGGGGGAGTCCAAGAGACCCAGTACTTC. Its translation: CASSISLGTGGVQETQYF.

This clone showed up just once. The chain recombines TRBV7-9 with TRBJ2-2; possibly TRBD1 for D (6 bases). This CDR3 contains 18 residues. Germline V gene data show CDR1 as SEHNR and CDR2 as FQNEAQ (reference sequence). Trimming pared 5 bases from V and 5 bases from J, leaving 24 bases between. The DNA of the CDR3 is TGTGCCAGCAGCCTTCTCCAGGGGCCACGGGCTTGGACCGGGGAGCTGTTTTTT. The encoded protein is CASSLLQGPRAWTGELFF.

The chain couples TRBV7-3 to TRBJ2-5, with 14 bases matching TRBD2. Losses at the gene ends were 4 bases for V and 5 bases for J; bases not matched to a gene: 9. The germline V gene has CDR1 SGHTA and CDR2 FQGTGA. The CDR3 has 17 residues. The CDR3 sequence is CASSWGTSGGDGETQYF. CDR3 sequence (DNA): TGTGCCAGCAGCTGGGGGACTAGCGGGGGAGACGGGGAGACCCAGTACTTC.

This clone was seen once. The CDR3 protein is CASSQWTGGGGTQYF. CDR3 in DNA: TGTGCCAGCAGCCAGTGGACGGGGGGCGGCGGGACCCAGTACTTC. The chain has TRBV7-2 and TRBJ2-5, with D perhaps TRBD2 (7 bases). The CDR3 runs 15 residues. Germline V lookup: CDR1 SGHTA, CDR2 FQGNSA. V lost 5 bases and J 7 bases, leaving 20 bases between the germline ends.

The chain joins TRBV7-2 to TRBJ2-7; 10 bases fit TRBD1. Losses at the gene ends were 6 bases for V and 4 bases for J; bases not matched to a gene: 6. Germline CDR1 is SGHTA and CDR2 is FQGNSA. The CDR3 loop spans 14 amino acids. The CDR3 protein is CASSKDRGSYEQYF. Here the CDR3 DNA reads TGTGCCAGCAGTAAGGACAGGGGGTCTTACGAGCAGTACTTC. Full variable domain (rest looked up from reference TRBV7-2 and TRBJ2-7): GAGVSQSPSNKVTEKGKDVELRCDPISGHTALYWYRQSLGQGLEFLIYFQGNSAPDKSGLPSDRFSAERTGGSVSTLTIQRTQQEDSAVYLCASSKDRGSYEQYFGPGTRLTVT.

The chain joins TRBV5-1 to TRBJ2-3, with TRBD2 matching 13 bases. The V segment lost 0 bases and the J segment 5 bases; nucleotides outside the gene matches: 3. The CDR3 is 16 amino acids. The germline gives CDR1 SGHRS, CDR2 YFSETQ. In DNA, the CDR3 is TGCGCCAGCAGCTTGGGGACTAGCGGGAGTGGAGATACGCAGTATTTT. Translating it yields CASSLGTSGSGDTQYF.

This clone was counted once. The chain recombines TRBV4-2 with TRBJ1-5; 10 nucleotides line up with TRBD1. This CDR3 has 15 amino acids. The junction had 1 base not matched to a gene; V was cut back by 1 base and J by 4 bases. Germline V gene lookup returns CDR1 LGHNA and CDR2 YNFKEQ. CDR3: CASSQGTGGNQPQHF. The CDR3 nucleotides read TGTGCCAGCAGCCAAGGGACAGGGGGGAATCAGCCCCAGCATTTT.

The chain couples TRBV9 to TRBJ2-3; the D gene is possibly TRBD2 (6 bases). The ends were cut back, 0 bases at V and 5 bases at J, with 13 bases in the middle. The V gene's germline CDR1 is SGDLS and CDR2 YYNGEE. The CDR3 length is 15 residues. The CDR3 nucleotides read TGTGCCAGCAGCGTAGGCGGGGCTGGGGGAGATACGCAGTATTTT. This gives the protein CASSVGGAGGDTQYF. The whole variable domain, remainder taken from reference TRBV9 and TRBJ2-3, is DSGVTQTPKHLITATGQRVTLRCSPRSGDLSVYWYQQSLDQGLQFLIQYYNGEERAKGNILERFSAQQFPDLHSELNLSSLELGDSALYFCASSVGGAGGDTQYFGPGTRLTVL.

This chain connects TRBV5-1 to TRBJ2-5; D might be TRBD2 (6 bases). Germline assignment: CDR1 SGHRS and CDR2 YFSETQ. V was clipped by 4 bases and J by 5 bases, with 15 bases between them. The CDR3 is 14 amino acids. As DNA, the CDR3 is TGCGCCAGCAGCCCGTTTGTGGCGGGGGAGACCCAGTACTTC. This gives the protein CASSPFVAGETQYF.

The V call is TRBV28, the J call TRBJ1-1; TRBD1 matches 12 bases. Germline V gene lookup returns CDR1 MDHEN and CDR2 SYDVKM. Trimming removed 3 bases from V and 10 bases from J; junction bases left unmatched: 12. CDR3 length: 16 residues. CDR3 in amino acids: CASSFLGTGGRSVAFF. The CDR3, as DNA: TGTGCCAGCAGTTTCCTTGGGACAGGGGGCCGTTCTGTAGCTTTCTTT.

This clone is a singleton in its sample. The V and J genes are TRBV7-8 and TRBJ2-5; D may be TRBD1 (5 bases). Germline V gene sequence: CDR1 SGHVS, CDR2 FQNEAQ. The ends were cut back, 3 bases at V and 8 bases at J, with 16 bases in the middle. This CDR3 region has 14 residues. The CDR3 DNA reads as TGTGCCAGCAGCTTTAACAGGATAGCCCTTACCCAGTACTTC. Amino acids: CASSFNRIALTQYF.

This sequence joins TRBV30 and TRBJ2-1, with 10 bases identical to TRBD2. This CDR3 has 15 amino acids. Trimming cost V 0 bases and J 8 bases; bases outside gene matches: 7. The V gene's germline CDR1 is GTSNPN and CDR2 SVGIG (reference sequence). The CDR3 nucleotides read TGTGCCTGGAGTGTACGGCTAGCGGGAGTTCATGAGCAGTTCTTC. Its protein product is CAWSVRLAGVHEQFF.

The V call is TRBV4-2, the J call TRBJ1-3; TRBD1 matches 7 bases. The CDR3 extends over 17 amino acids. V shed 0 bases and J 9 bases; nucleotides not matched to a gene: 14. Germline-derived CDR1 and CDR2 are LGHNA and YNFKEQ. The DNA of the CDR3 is TGTGCCAGCAGCCAAGACCCCGACAGGGCGGACGGTGGCACCATATATTTT. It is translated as CASSQDPDRADGGTIYF.

The CDR3 reads CASSLSGGAVWNEQFF. In DNA form, the CDR3 reads TGTGCCAGCAGCCTGAGCGGGGGGGCCGTGTGGAATGAGCAGTTCTTC. V gene TRBV7-3 combines with J gene TRBJ2-1; 10 bases map to TRBD2. V dropped 5 bases and J dropped 7; count of bases not matched to a gene: 11. This CDR3 region has 16 residues. Germline-derived CDR1 and CDR2 are SGHTA and FQGTGA. The variable domain in full, with the rest retrieved from reference TRBV7-3 and TRBJ2-1, is GAGVSQTPSNKVTEKGKYVELRCDPISGHTALYWYRQSLGQGPEFLIYFQGTGAADDSGLPNDRFFAVRPEGSVSTLKIQRTERGDSAVYLCASSLSGGAVWNEQFFGPGTRLTVL.

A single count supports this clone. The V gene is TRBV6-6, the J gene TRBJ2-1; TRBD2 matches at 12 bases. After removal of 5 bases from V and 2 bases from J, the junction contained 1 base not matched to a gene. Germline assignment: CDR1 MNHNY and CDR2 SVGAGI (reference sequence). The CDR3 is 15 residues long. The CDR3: CASSRLAGAYNEQFF. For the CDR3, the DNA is TGTGCCAGCAGTCGACTAGCGGGAGCCTACAATGAGCAGTTCTTC.

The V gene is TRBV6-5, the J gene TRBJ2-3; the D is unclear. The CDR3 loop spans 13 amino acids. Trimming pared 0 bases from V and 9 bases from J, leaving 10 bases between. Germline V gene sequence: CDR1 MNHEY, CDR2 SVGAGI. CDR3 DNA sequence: TGTGCCAGCAGTTACTCGTTGTATGGCACGCAGTATTTT. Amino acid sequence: CASSYSLYGTQYF.

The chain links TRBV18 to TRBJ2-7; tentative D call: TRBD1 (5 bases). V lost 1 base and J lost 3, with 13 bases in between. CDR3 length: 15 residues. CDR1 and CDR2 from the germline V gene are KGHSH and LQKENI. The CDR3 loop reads CASSPRLKGDYEQYF. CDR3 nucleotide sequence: TGTGCCAGCTCACCACGCCTGAAAGGGGACTACGAGCAGTACTTC.